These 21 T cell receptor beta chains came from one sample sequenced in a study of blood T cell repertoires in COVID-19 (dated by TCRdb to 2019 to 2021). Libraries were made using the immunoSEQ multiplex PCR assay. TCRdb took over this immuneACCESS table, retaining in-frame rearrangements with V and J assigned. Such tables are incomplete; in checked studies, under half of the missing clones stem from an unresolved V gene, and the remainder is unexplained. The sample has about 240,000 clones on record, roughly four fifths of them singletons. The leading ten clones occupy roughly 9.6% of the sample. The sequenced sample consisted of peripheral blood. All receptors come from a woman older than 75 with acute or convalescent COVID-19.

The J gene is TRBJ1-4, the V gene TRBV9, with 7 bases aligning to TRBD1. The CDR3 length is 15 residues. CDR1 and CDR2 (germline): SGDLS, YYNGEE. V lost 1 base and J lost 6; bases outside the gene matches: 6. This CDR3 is CASSVSGQRHEKLFF. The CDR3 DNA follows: TGTGCCAGCAGCGTATCGGGACAGAGGCATGAAAAACTGTTTTTT.

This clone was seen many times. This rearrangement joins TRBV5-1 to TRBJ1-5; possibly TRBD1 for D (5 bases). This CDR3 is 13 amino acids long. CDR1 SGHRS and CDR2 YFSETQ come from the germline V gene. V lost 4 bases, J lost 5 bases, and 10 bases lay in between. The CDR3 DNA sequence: TGCGCCAGCAGCGCGGGGGACCATCAGCCCCAGCATTTT. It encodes CASSAGDHQPQHF.

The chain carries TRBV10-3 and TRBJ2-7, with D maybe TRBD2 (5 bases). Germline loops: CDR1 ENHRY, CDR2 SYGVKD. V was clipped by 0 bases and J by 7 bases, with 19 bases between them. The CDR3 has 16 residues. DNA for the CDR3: TGTGCCATCAGTGAGTCGGCGGAGGACCCTAGAAAGGAGCAGTACTTC. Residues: CAISESAEDPRKEQYF.

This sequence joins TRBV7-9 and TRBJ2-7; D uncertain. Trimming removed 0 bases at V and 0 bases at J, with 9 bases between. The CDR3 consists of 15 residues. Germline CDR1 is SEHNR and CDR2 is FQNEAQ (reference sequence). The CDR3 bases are TGTGCCAGCAGCTTAGCGGCAGGCCTCTCCTACGAGCAGTACTTC. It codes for CASSLAAGLSYEQYF.

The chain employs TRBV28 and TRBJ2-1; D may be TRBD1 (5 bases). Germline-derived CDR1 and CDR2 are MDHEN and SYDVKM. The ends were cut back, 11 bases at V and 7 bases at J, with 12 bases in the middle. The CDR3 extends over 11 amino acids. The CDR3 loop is CAGQGPNEQFF. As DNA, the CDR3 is TGTGCCGGGCAGGGCCCTAATGAGCAGTTCTTC. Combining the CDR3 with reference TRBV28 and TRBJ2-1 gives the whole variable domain DVKVTQSSRYLVKRTGEKVFLECVQDMDHENMFWYRQDPGLGLRLIYFSYDVKMKEKGDIPEGYSVSREKKERFSLILESASTNQTSMYLCAGQGPNEQFFGPGTRLTVL.

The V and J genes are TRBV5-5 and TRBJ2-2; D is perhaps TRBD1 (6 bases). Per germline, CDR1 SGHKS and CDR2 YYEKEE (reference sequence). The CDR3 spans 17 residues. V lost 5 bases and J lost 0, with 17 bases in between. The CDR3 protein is CASSSLSGHPNTGELFF. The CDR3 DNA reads TGTGCCAGCAGTTCATTGTCGGGACACCCGAACACCGGGGAGCTGTTTTTT.

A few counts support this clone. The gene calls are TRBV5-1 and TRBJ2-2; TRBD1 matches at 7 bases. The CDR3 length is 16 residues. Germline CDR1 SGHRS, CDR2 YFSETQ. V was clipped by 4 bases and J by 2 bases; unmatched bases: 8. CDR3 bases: TGCGCCAGCAGCGAGATAGGGACAGTCAACACCGGGGAGCTGTTTTTT. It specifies CASSEIGTVNTGELFF.

CDR3 sequence (DNA): TGTGCCAGCAGCTCCGTGACAGGGACTCTCTCTGGAAACACCATATATTTT. Translating gives CASSSVTGTLSGNTIYF. The gene calls are TRBV7-2 and TRBJ1-3, with TRBD1 matching 7 bases. The CDR3 has 17 amino acids. CDR1 and CDR2 from the germline V gene are SGHTA and FQGNSA. V gave up 4 bases and J gave up 0 bases; unmatched junction bases: 9. Combining the CDR3 with reference TRBV7-2 and TRBJ1-3 gives the whole variable domain GAGVSQSPSNKVTEKGKDVELRCDPISGHTALYWYRQSLGQGLEFLIYFQGNSAPDKSGLPSDRFSAERTGGSVSTLTIQRTQQEDSAVYLCASSSVTGTLSGNTIYFGEGSWLTVV.

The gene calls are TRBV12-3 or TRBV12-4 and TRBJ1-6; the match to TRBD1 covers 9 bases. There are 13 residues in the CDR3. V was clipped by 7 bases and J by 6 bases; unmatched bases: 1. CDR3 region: CASTGQGNSPLHF. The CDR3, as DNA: TGTGCCAGCACGGGACAGGGTAATTCACCCCTCCACTTT.

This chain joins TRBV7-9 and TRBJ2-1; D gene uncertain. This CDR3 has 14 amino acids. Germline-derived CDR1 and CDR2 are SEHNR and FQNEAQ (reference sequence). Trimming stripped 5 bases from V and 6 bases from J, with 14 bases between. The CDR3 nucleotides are TGTGCCAGCAGCGCCGCCGATAGCCCCAATGAGCAGTTCTTC. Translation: CASSAADSPNEQFF.

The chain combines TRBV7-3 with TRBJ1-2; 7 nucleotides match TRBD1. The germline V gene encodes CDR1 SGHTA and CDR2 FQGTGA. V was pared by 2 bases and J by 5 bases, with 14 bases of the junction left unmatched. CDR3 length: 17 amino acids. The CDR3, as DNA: TGTGCCAGCAGCTTACACGACTACCCCGGGACAGAATATGGCTACACCTTC. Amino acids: CASSLHDYPGTEYGYTF. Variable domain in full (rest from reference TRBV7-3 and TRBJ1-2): GAGVSQTPSNKVTEKGKYVELRCDPISGHTALYWYRQSLGQGPEFLIYFQGTGAADDSGLPNDRFFAVRPEGSVSTLKIQRTERGDSAVYLCASSLHDYPGTEYGYTFGSGTRLTVV.

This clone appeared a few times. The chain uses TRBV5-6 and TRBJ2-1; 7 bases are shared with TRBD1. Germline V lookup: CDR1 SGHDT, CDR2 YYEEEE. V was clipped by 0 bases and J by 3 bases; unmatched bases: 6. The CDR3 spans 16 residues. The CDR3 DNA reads TGTGCCAGCAGCTTGGGGGACAGCAATTACTACAATGAGCAGTTCTTC. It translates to CASSLGDSNYYNEQFF.

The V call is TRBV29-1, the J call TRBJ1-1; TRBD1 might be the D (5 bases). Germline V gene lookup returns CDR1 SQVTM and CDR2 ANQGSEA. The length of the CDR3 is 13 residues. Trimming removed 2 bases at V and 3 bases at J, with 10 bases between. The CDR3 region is CSVERGSYTEAFF. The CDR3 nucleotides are TGCAGCGTTGAAAGGGGATCTTACACTGAAGCTTTCTTT.

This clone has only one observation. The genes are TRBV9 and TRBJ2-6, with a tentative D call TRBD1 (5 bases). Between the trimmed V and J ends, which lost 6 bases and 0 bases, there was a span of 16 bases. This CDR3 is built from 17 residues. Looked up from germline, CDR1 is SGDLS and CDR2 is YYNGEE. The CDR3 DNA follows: TGTGCCAGCACCCCCGCGACAGCATTCTCTGGGGCCAACGTCCTGACTTTC. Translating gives CASTPATAFSGANVLTF.

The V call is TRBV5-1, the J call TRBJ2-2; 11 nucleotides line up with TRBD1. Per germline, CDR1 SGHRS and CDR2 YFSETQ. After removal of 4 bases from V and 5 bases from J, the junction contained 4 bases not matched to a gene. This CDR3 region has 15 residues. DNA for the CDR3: TGCGCCAGCAGCGGGGACAGGGGGGCGACCGGGGAGCTGTTTTTT. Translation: CASSGDRGATGELFF.

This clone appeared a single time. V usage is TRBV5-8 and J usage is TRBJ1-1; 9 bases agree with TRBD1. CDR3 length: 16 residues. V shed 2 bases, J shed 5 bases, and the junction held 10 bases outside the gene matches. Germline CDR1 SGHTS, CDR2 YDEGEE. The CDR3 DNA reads TGTGCCAGCAGCTTCGCTCCGGGACAGGGAAGGACTGAAGCTTTCTTT. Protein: CASSFAPGQGRTEAFF. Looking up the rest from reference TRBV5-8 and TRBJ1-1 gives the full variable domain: EAGVTQSPTHLIKTRGQQATLRCSPISGHTSVYWYQQALGLGLQFLLWYDEGEERNRGNFPPRFSGRQFPNYSSELNVNALELEDSALYLCASSFAPGQGRTEAFFGQGTRLTVV.

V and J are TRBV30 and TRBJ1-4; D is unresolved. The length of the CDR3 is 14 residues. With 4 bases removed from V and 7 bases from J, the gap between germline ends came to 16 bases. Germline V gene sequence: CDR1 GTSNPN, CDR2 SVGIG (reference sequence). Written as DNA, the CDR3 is TGTGCCTGGACCCCTTGGGCAGTCAGTGAAAAACTGTTTTTT. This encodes CAWTPWAVSEKLFF.

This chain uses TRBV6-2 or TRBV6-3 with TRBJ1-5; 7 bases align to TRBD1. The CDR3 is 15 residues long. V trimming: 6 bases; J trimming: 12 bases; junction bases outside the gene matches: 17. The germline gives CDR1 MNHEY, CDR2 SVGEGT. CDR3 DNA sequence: TGTGCCAGCAGCTCGGACAGGAGCCTCAAGACGTGCCAGCATTTT. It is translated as CASSSDRSLKTCQHF.

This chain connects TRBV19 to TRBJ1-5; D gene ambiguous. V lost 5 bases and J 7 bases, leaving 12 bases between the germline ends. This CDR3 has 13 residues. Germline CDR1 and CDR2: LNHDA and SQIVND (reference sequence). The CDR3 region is CASSWGGEQPQHF. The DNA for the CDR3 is TGTGCCAGTAGTTGGGGAGGAGAGCAGCCCCAGCATTTT.

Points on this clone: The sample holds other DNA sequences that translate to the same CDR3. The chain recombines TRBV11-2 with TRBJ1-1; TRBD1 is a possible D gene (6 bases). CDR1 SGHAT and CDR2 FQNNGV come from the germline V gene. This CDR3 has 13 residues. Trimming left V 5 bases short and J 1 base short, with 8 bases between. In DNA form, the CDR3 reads TGTGCCAGCAGCCTCAGGGGGAACACTGAAGCTTTCTTT. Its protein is CASSLRGNTEAFF. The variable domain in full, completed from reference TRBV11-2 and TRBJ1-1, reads EAGVAQSPRYKIIEKRQSVAFWCNPISGHATLYWYQQILGQGPKLLIQFQNNGVVDDSQLPKDRFSAERLKGVDSTLKIQPAKLEDSAVYLCASSLRGNTEAFFGQGTRLTVV.

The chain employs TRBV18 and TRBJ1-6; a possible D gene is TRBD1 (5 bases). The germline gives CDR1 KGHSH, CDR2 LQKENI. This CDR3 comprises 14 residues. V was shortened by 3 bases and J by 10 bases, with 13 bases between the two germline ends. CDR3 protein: CASSPVLGRSPLHF. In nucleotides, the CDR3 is TGTGCCAGCTCACCGGTTCTGGGGCGCTCACCCCTCCACTTT. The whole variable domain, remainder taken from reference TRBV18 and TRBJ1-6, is NAGVMQNPRHLVRRRGQEARLRCSPMKGHSHVYWYRQLPEEGLKFMVYLQKENIIDESGMPKERFSAEFPKEGPSILRIQQVVRGDSAAYFCASSPVLGRSPLHFGNGTRLTVT.